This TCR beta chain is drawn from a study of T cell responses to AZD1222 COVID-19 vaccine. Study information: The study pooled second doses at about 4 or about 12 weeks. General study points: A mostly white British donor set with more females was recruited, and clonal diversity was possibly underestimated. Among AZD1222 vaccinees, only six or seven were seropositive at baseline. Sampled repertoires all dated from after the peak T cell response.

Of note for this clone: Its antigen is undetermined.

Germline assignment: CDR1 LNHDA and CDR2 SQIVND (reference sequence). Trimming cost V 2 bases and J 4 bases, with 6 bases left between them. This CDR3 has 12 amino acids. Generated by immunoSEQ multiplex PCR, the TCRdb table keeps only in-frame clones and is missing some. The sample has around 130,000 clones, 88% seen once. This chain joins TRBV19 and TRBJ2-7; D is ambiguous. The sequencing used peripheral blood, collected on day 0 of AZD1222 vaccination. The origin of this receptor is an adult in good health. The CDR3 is CASSITRYEQYF. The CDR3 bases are TGTGCCAGTAGTATAACGAGGTACGAGCAGTACTTC.